This T cell receptor (beta chain) stems from a study of T cell changes during pregnancy in multiple sclerosis. CDR3 length equals 19 residues. Trimming took off 0 bases at V and 6 bases at J, with 25 bases between the two ends. TCRdb keeps only in-frame clones here, not all; method: immunoSEQ multiplex PCR. The sample carries just under 85,000 clones, about 89% recorded once. The rearrangement links TRBV23-1 to TRBJ2-3; possibly TRBD2 for D (5 bases). TRBV23-1 is noted as an ORF with a role that remains uncertain. The material sequenced was peripheral blood, taken in the first trimester of pregnancy. The TCR originated in a female donor with multiple sclerosis, enrolled in a pregnancy study. CDR3 sequence: CASSQSSPFERCKGDTQYF. CDR3 nucleotides: TGCGCCAGCAGTCAATCTTCCCCGTTCGAGCGGTGCAAAGGGGATACGCAGTATTTT.